These 27 T cell receptor beta chains came from one sample sequenced in a study of memory CD4+ T cells and cytomegalovirus serostatus. Single viable CD3+CD4+CD8-CD45RO+ cells were sorted as the memory CD4+ T cells. Clones were sequenced by immunoSEQ multiplex PCR, and TCRdb holds only the in-frame ones, with some missing. The sample has about 64,000 clones; 75% to 80% are singletons. Sequencing used memory CD4+ T cells from blood. The receptor source for this set is an adult in good health and CMV-seronegative.

The genes are TRBV6-1 and TRBJ1-1, with D tentatively TRBD1 (5 bases). Germline loops: CDR1 MNHNS, CDR2 SASEGT. Trimming cost V 2 bases and J 7 bases, with 11 bases left between them. The CDR3 loop spans 13 amino acids. CDR3 sequence: CASSEIGGSEAFF. The CDR3 DNA reads as TGTGCCAGCAGTGAAATCGGGGGTAGTGAAGCTTTCTTT.

This clone was picked up one time. The rearrangement uses TRBV18 and TRBJ1-2; TRBD1 matches 8 bases. The CDR3 is made up of 14 amino acids. The trim removed 3 bases at V and 0 bases at J, leaving 0 bases unmatched. Germline CDR1 is KGHSH and CDR2 is LQKENI. CDR3 in DNA: TGTGCCAGCTCACCGGGACAGGCTAACTATGGCTACACCTTC. The encoded protein is CASSPGQANYGYTF.

The chain employs TRBV27 and TRBJ2-7; tentative D call: TRBD1 (5 bases). The CDR3 spans 14 residues. Trimming shortened V by 3 bases and J by 7 bases, and 16 bases separated the two germline ends. Germline CDR1 and CDR2: MNHEY and SMNVEV (reference sequence). CDR3 sequence: CASSFLDTYREQYF. The CDR3 coding sequence is TGTGCCAGCAGTTTCCTGGACACTTATAGGGAGCAGTACTTC.

There are a few counts of this clone. CDR3 in DNA: TGTGCCAGCAGATTGGGACAGGGGGGACGGACTGAAGCTTTCTTT. Its protein is CASRLGQGGRTEAFF. The rearrangement links TRBV6-1 to TRBJ1-1; 11 nucleotides agree with TRBD1. V was pared by 6 bases and J by 5 bases, with 8 bases of the junction left unmatched. The CDR3 contains 15 residues. CDR1 MNHNS and CDR2 SASEGT come from the germline V gene.

This clone occurred once. The rearrangement uses TRBV10-1 and TRBJ2-3, with TRBD2 matching over 12 bases. From germline, CDR1 is WNHNN and CDR2 SYGVQD (reference sequence). V was clipped by 6 bases and J by 4 bases; unmatched bases: 8. The CDR3 runs to 16 residues. CDR3: CASSDKGLAGSDTQYF. Written as DNA, the CDR3 is TGCGCCAGCAGCGACAAGGGACTAGCGGGTTCAGATACGCAGTATTTT.

The gene calls are TRBV5-1 and TRBJ1-2; D is perhaps TRBD1 (5 bases). The germline CDR1 and CDR2 sequences are SGHRS and YFSETQ. CDR3 length equals 13 residues. V was shortened by 1 base and J by 9 bases, with 13 bases between the two germline ends. The CDR3 spells CASSLMSGRSYTF. Here the CDR3 DNA reads TGCGCCAGCAGCTTGATGTCAGGGAGGAGCTACACCTTC.

This clone was counted only a few times. The chain uses TRBV7-2 and TRBJ2-2, with 7 bases lining up with TRBD1. The CDR3 extends over 15 amino acids. The V segment lost 6 bases and the J segment 1 base; nucleotides outside the gene matches: 5. Germline V gene data show CDR1 as SGHTA and CDR2 as FQGNSA. CDR3 in amino acids: CASRRTGRNTGELFF. The CDR3 DNA reads as TGTGCCAGCAGACGGACAGGAAGGAACACCGGGGAGCTGTTTTTT. The full variable domain, in which reference TRBV7-2 and TRBJ2-2 provide the parts outside the CDR3, is GAGVSQSPSNKVTEKGKDVELRCDPISGHTALYWYRQSLGQGLEFLIYFQGNSAPDKSGLPSDRFSAERTGGSVSTLTIQRTQQEDSAVYLCASRRTGRNTGELFFGEGSRLTVL.

The V and J genes are TRBV5-1 and TRBJ2-5, with 9 bases fitting TRBD1. Trimming took 3 bases from V and 5 from J; bases not matched to a gene: 8. This CDR3 has 15 residues. Germline-derived CDR1 and CDR2 are SGHRS and YFSETQ. The CDR3 nucleotides are TGCGCCAGCAGCTCATGGGGGACAGGGATGGAGACCCAGTACTTC. Protein product: CASSSWGTGMETQYF. Supplemented by reference TRBV5-1 and TRBJ2-5, the full variable domain reads KAGVTQTPRYLIKTRGQQVTLSCSPISGHRSVSWYQQTPGQGLQFLFEYFSETQRNKGNFPGRFSGRQFSNSRSEMNVSTLELGDSALYLCASSSWGTGMETQYFGPGTRLLVL.

The chain has TRBV19 and TRBJ1-4, with no clear D. V was trimmed by 8 bases and J by 5 bases, leaving 15 bases between them. Germline V lookup: CDR1 LNHDA, CDR2 SQIVND (reference sequence). This CDR3 region has 14 residues. In nucleotides, the CDR3 is TGTGCCAGTGGTGTTGGCAGTGGGAATGAAAAACTGTTTTTT. As protein: CASGVGSGNEKLFF.

With respect to this clone: Its ends do not fully match the called genes, so a read error is possible. V is TRBV7-7 and J is TRBJ1-3; tentative D call: TRBD1 (5 bases). Germline V gene data show CDR1 as SSHAT and CDR2 as FNYEAQ (reference sequence). There are 15 residues in the CDR3. In DNA, the CDR3 is TGTGCTAGCAGCTTAGCGGCAGGGTCTGGAAACACCATATATTTT. Residues: CASSLAAGSGNTIYF.

CDR3 amino acids: CASSQLGGREHHEQYF. Written as DNA, the CDR3 is TGTGCCAGCAGCCAACTGGGGGGGCGGGAGCACCACGAGCAGTACTTC. This sequence joins TRBV6-6 and TRBJ2-7, with a tentative D call TRBD2 (7 bases). V was clipped by 6 bases and J by 5 bases, with 23 bases between them. Germline lookup yields CDR1 MNHNY and CDR2 SVGAGI (reference sequence). The CDR3 is 16 amino acids.

The gene calls are TRBV29-1 and TRBJ2-5, with TRBD2 identical over 7 bases. After removal of 7 bases from V and 2 bases from J, the junction contained 7 bases not matched to a gene. The CDR3 totals 13 residues. Germline V gene data show CDR1 as SQVTM and CDR2 as ANQGSEA. The CDR3 sequence is CSGSGTNQETQYF. The DNA for the CDR3 is TGCAGCGGGTCCGGGACTAATCAAGAGACCCAGTACTTC.

This rearrangement joins TRBV29-1 to TRBJ2-1; 7 nucleotides align to TRBD2. There are 16 residues in the CDR3. CDR1 and CDR2 (germline): SQVTM, ANQGSEA. Germline trimming cut 0 bases from V and 2 bases from J; bases unmatched to any gene: 7. The CDR3 DNA sequence: TGCAGCGTTGAAGATTTGGCGGGAGTCGCCTACAATGAGCAGTTCTTC. It translates to CSVEDLAGVAYNEQFF.

The CDR3 DNA is TGTGCCTGGAGCGCGGGGGGCCCTTACAATGAGCAGTTCTTC. It encodes CAWSAGGPYNEQFF. V is TRBV30 and J is TRBJ2-1, with 8 positions matching TRBD2. Trimming removed 3 bases from V and 4 bases from J; junction bases left unmatched: 5. Germline lookup yields CDR1 GTSNPN and CDR2 SVGIG (reference sequence). This CDR3 has 14 residues.

This chain uses TRBV7-2 with TRBJ1-2; TRBD1 agrees at 8 bases. The germline CDR1 and CDR2 sequences are SGHTA and FQGNSA. Trimming removed 5 bases from V and 5 bases from J; junction bases left unmatched: 4. The CDR3 consists of 13 residues. Here the CDR3 DNA reads TGTGCCAGCAGCCCGGACAGGGCTTATGGCTACACCTTC. It is translated as CASSPDRAYGYTF.

This clone has more than one count but fewer than ten. The V and J genes are TRBV18 and TRBJ1-3, with 9 bases matching TRBD1. This CDR3 has 16 residues. V shed 2 bases, J shed 4 bases, and the junction held 6 bases outside the gene matches. Germline-derived CDR1 and CDR2 are KGHSH and LQKENI. In DNA, the CDR3 is TGTGCCAGCTCACCAGGACAGGGGATTGTCGGAAACACCATATATTTT. It specifies CASSPGQGIVGNTIYF.

The chain couples TRBV30 to TRBJ2-4, with 10 bases identical to TRBD2. The V gene's germline CDR1 is GTSNPN and CDR2 SVGIG (reference sequence). The CDR3 is made up of 15 amino acids. V lost 0 bases and J lost 6; bases outside the gene matches: 5. CDR3 nucleotides: TGTGCCTGGAGTGTACTAGCGGGGAGATTAAACATTCAGTACTTC. It specifies CAWSVLAGRLNIQYF. Full variable domain (remainder filled in from reference TRBV30 and TRBJ2-4): SQTIHQWPATLVQPVGSPLSLECTVEGTSNPNLYWYRQAAGRGLQLLFYSVGIGQISSEVPQNLSASRPQDRQFILSSKKLLLSDSGFYLCAWSVLAGRLNIQYFGAGTRLSVL.

This clone was recorded a few times. The rearrangement joins TRBV27 to TRBJ2-7, with 13 bases fitting TRBD2. Germline V gene lookup returns CDR1 MNHEY and CDR2 SMNVEV (reference sequence). The CDR3 sequence is 19 residues long. V trimming: 2 bases; J trimming: 1 base; junction bases outside the gene matches: 11. The CDR3 nucleotides read TGTGCCAGCAGTTTAAGACTCACTAGCGGGAGGGCCTCATCCTACGAGCAGTACTTC. Its protein product is CASSLRLTSGRASSYEQYF.

This clone was seen only a few times. In nucleotides, the CDR3 is TGTGCCAGCAGCGTAATACAGGGTGTCACTGAAGCTTTCTTT. It codes for CASSVIQGVTEAFF. The gene calls are TRBV6-6 and TRBJ1-1, with a tentative D call TRBD1 (6 bases). There are 14 residues in the CDR3. Germline-derived CDR1 and CDR2 are MNHNY and SVGAGI (reference sequence). Trimming left V 6 bases short and J 4 bases short, with 15 bases between.

This CDR3 is CASSYSSAQETQYF. CDR3 bases: TGTGCCAGCAGTTACTCGTCGGCTCAAGAGACCCAGTACTTC. The chain carries TRBV6-6 and TRBJ2-5; D is unclear. The CDR3 runs to 14 residues. The germline V gene encodes CDR1 MNHNY and CDR2 SVGAGI (reference sequence). Trimming removed 0 bases from V and 2 bases from J, with 7 bases in between.

On this clone itself: The sample carries other DNA sequences with the same CDR3. The chain couples TRBV7-3 to TRBJ2-1, with TRBD2 identical over 8 bases. After removal of 1 base from V and 7 bases from J, the junction contained 3 bases not matched to a gene. CDR3 size: 14 residues. Per germline, CDR1 SGHTA and CDR2 FQGTGA. CDR3 in DNA: TGTGCCAGCAGCTTAAGCTCTAGCGGGAATGAGCAGTTCTTC. This codes for CASSLSSSGNEQFF.

This chain links TRBV28 with TRBJ2-1, with 13 bases identical to TRBD2. This CDR3 has 17 residues. Germline-derived CDR1 and CDR2 are MDHEN and SYDVKM. V lost 3 bases and J lost 6; bases outside the gene matches: 8. Written as DNA, the CDR3 is TGTGCCAGCAGTTTCGGACTAGCGGGAGTTATAGGCAATGAGCAGTTCTTC. Amino acid sequence: CASSFGLAGVIGNEQFF.

The chain combines TRBV29-1 with TRBJ2-7; TRBD1 matches at 8 bases. The CDR3 has 12 residues. With 7 bases clipped from V and 0 bases from J, the junction kept 2 bases outside the gene matches. The germline V gene encodes CDR1 SQVTM and CDR2 ANQGSEA. In DNA form, the CDR3 reads TGCAGCGCGACAGGGGACTCCTACGAGCAGTACTTC. Its translation is CSATGDSYEQYF.

This clone was counted only a few times. This chain uses TRBV29-1 with TRBJ1-5; D remains ambiguous. This CDR3 has 12 residues. In germline, CDR1 is SQVTM, CDR2 ANQGSEA. Trimming shortened V by 4 bases and J by 4 bases, and 8 bases separated the two germline ends. CDR3 sequence reads: CSVGEINQPQHF. The CDR3 DNA follows: TGCAGCGTTGGAGAGATTAATCAGCCCCAGCATTTT.

This clone was observed a few times. The rearrangement joins TRBV6-1 to TRBJ1-2; possible D gene TRBD1, 5 bases. V was shortened by 6 bases and J by 1 base, with 15 bases between the two germline ends. Germline CDR1 is MNHNS and CDR2 is SASEGT. The CDR3 length is 15 residues. DNA of the CDR3: TGTGCCAGCAGGATTACCGCGACAGATAACTATGGCTACACCTTC. As protein: CASRITATDNYGYTF.

V and J are TRBV6-1 and TRBJ1-1, with TRBD1 matching 9 bases. Germline V gives CDR1 MNHNS, CDR2 SASEGT. The CDR3 consists of 14 residues. V gave up 6 bases and J gave up 1 base; unmatched junction bases: 3. CDR3 nucleotides: TGTGCCAGCAGAACGGACAGGGGGAACACTGAAGCTTTCTTT. Encoded protein: CASRTDRGNTEAFF.

CDR3 region: CASRLAGGPGNEQYF. CDR3 nucleotide sequence: TGTGCCAGCAGATTGGCGGGGGGACCTGGAAACGAGCAGTACTTC. This sequence joins TRBV4-2 and TRBJ2-7, with 8 positions matching TRBD2. The germline CDR1 and CDR2 sequences are LGHNA and YNFKEQ. CDR3 length equals 15 residues. Losses at the gene ends were 6 bases for V and 5 bases for J; bases not matched to a gene: 12.